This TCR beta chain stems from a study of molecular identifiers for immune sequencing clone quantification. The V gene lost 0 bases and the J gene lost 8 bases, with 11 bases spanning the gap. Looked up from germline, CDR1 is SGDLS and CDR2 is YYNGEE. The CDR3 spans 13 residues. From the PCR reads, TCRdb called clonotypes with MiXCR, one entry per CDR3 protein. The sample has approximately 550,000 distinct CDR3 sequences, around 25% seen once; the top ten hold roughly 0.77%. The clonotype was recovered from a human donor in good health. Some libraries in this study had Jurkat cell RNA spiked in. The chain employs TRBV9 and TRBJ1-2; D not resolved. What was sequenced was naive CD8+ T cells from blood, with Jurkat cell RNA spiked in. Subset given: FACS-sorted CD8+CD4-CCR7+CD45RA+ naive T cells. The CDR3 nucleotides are TGTGCCAGCAGCGTAGGGGCGGCGGACGGCTACACCTTC. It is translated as CASSVGAADGYTF.